Below are 29 T cell receptor beta chains sequenced from a single sample in a study of T cell changes during pregnancy in multiple sclerosis. Assay: immunoSEQ multiplex PCR; the TCRdb copy retains only in-frame clones and omits some. In the table there are about 66,000 clones, roughly nine tenths of which are singletons. The sample was CD8+ T cells from peripheral blood mononuclear cells, taken before pregnancy. The receptors here all came from a female donor with multiple sclerosis, enrolled in a pregnancy study.

The gene calls are TRBV5-1 and TRBJ2-3; 8 nucleotides align to TRBD2. The CDR3 has 14 amino acids. The V gene's germline CDR1 is SGHRS and CDR2 YFSETQ. Trimming removed 7 bases from V and 3 bases from J; junction bases left unmatched: 7. CDR3 DNA: TGCGCCAGCGGTAGCGGGGACTATACAGATACGCAGTATTTT. Amino acid sequence: CASGSGDYTDTQYF.

The chain joins TRBV27 to TRBJ2-5, with TRBD1 matching 7 bases. The V and J ends lost 6 bases and 2 bases, in that order; junction bases with no gene match: 3. Per germline, CDR1 MNHEY and CDR2 SMNVEV (reference sequence). CDR3 length equals 13 residues. The CDR3 is CASSKGQQETQYF. The CDR3 coding sequence is TGTGCCAGCAGCAAGGGACAGCAAGAGACCCAGTACTTC.

The chain combines TRBV6-5 with TRBJ2-3; possibly TRBD1 for D (6 bases). The CDR3 has 16 amino acids. V gave up 4 bases and J gave up 2 bases, with 16 bases separating them. The germline gives CDR1 MNHEY, CDR2 SVGAGI. CDR3 loop: CASSSTNWDNTDTQYF. The DNA for the CDR3 is TGTGCCAGCAGTTCCACGAACTGGGACAACACAGATACGCAGTATTTT.

The chain is built from TRBV28 and TRBJ1-2, with D possibly TRBD1 on 6 matching bases. Trimming took off 3 bases at V and 6 bases at J, with 14 bases between the two ends. The CDR3 is 14 amino acids. Germline V gene sequence: CDR1 MDHEN, CDR2 SYDVKM. As DNA, the CDR3 is TGTGCCAGCAGTTTTTTCTCAGGGGCACATGGCTACACCTTC. Translated: CASSFFSGAHGYTF.

The genes are TRBV7-3 and TRBJ1-1; 8 bases agree with TRBD1. CDR3 size: 14 residues. V dropped 5 bases and J dropped 1; count of bases not matched to a gene: 3. Germline assignment: CDR1 SGHTA and CDR2 FQGTGA. CDR3 in DNA: TGTGCCAGCAGCCCCGACAGGGGGAACACTGAAGCTTTCTTT. This gives the protein CASSPDRGNTEAFF.

This chain connects TRBV4-2 to TRBJ2-5, with D maybe TRBD2 (6 bases). V lost 4 bases and J lost 0, with 18 bases in between. The CDR3 has 17 residues. The germline V gene encodes CDR1 LGHNA and CDR2 YNFKEQ. For the CDR3, the DNA is TGTGCCAGCAGCCTACTACCCGGCGGAGGGAACCAAGAGACCCAGTACTTC. Translated, it gives CASSLLPGGGNQETQYF.

J is TRBJ2-1 and V is TRBV13; D perhaps matches TRBD1 (7 bases). The germline CDR1 and CDR2 sequences are PRHDT and FYEKMQ (reference sequence). The CDR3 is 14 amino acids. V shed 5 bases and J shed 3 bases, with 11 bases lying between them. The CDR3 sequence is CASSPQGGYNEQFF. The CDR3 nucleotides are TGTGCCAGCAGCCCTCAGGGGGGCTACAATGAGCAGTTCTTC.

V usage is TRBV13 and J usage is TRBJ2-3; 10 bases line up with TRBD2. From germline, CDR1 is PRHDT and CDR2 FYEKMQ (reference sequence). CDR3 size: 15 residues. The junction had 1 base not matched to a gene; V was cut back by 0 bases and J by 4 bases. The CDR3 spells CASSLGGTSADTQYF. CDR3 sequence (DNA): TGTGCCAGCAGCTTAGGGGGGACTAGCGCAGATACGCAGTATTTT.

V gene TRBV27 combines with J gene TRBJ2-3, with D perhaps TRBD1 (5 bases). The V and J ends lost 7 bases and 6 bases respectively, with 20 bases between them. This CDR3 comprises 15 residues. Germline CDR1 is MNHEY and CDR2 is SMNVEV (reference sequence). The CDR3 loop reads CASTMVGPKGDTQYF. CDR3 nucleotides: TGTGCCAGCACGATGGTGGGGCCCAAAGGGGATACGCAGTATTTT.

The chain links TRBV13 to TRBJ2-6; possible D gene TRBD2, 6 bases. The V and J ends lost 0 bases and 4 bases respectively, with 22 bases between them. The CDR3 is 20 residues long. Germline V gene data show CDR1 as PRHDT and CDR2 as FYEKMQ (reference sequence). The CDR3 loop is CASSLGGGLLELGGANVLTF. The CDR3 bases are TGTGCCAGCAGCTTAGGTGGGGGGTTGTTGGAGCTTGGAGGGGCCAACGTCCTGACTTTC.

The genes are TRBV6-6 and TRBJ2-5, with D maybe TRBD2 (5 bases). The CDR3 has 12 residues. V gave up 7 bases and J gave up 2 bases, with 8 bases separating them. In germline, CDR1 is MNHNY, CDR2 SVGAGI (reference sequence). The CDR3 sequence is CASTGLQETQYF. In DNA form, the CDR3 reads TGTGCCAGCACCGGACTTCAAGAGACCCAGTACTTC.

The CDR3 spells CASTAGVTPEYEQYF. The CDR3 DNA sequence: TGTGCCAGTACGGCCGGGGTCACCCCCGAGTACGAGCAGTACTTC. The rearrangement uses TRBV19 and TRBJ2-7, with D possibly being TRBD2 (5 bases). The CDR3 has 15 amino acids. Trimming took off 7 bases at V and 4 bases at J, with 20 bases between the two ends. Germline assignment: CDR1 LNHDA and CDR2 SQIVND (reference sequence).

The chain combines TRBV30 with TRBJ2-3, with D tentatively TRBD2 (5 bases). From germline, CDR1 is GTSNPN and CDR2 SVGIG (reference sequence). The CDR3 loop spans 12 amino acids. V gave up 4 bases and J gave up 5 bases, with 10 bases separating them. This chain's CDR3 is CAWIQAGDTQYF. CDR3 DNA: TGTGCCTGGATCCAGGCGGGAGATACGCAGTATTTT.

In its sample, this clone was seen many times. Here the CDR3 reads CASRVGTGSAEQYF. For the CDR3, the DNA is TGTGCCAGCAGGGTCGGGACAGGGTCGGCCGAGCAGTACTTC. The chain joins TRBV6-1 to TRBJ2-7; TRBD1 agrees at 9 bases. The trim removed 6 bases at V and 6 bases at J, leaving 9 bases unmatched. This CDR3 is built from 14 residues. Germline loops: CDR1 MNHNS, CDR2 SASEGT.

The chain uses TRBV7-6 and TRBJ2-2; D is possibly TRBD2 (5 bases). Looked up from germline, CDR1 is SGHVS and CDR2 is FNYEAQ. The CDR3 extends over 16 amino acids. V was cut by 3 bases and J by 5 bases, with 16 bases left in between. Here the CDR3 reads CASSFGGGRLTGELFF. CDR3 coding DNA: TGTGCCAGCAGCTTCGGAGGCGGCCGGCTTACCGGGGAGCTGTTTTTT.

The chain employs TRBV9 and TRBJ2-3; 9 bases line up with TRBD2. V was clipped by 3 bases and J by 2 bases; unmatched bases: 7. From germline, CDR1 is SGDLS and CDR2 YYNGEE. The CDR3 is made up of 16 amino acids. The CDR3 protein is CASSGGERGDTDTQYF. In nucleotides, the CDR3 is TGTGCCAGCAGCGGAGGGGAGCGGGGGGACACAGATACGCAGTATTTT.

The chain links TRBV27 to TRBJ2-7, with D tentatively TRBD2 (7 bases). This CDR3 contains 14 residues. Germline CDR1 reads MNHEY; CDR2 reads SMNVEV (reference sequence). Trimming took off 5 bases at V and 6 bases at J, with 17 bases between the two ends. The CDR3 reads CASSLNGGPPEQYF. In DNA form, the CDR3 reads TGTGCCAGCAGTCTGAACGGGGGGCCACCCGAGCAGTACTTC.

This rearrangement joins TRBV6-6 to TRBJ2-3, with D perhaps matching TRBD2 (7 bases). CDR1 MNHNY and CDR2 SVGAGI come from the germline V gene (reference sequence). The CDR3 runs to 14 residues. Trimming removed 2 bases from V and 6 bases from J, with 12 bases in between. CDR3 DNA sequence: TGTGCCAGCAGTTACGGGGGGGCTGGGGATACGCAGTATTTT. This encodes CASSYGGAGDTQYF.

This chain connects TRBV29-1 to TRBJ2-5, with 9 bases fitting TRBD1. The assigned J gene may be wrong: the sequence end matches TRBJ2-7 better. The CDR3 loop spans 13 amino acids. Germline loops: CDR1 SQVTM, CDR2 ANQGSEA. Here the CDR3 DNA reads TGCAGCGTCGGGACAGGGAGCTCCTACGAGCAGTACTTC. This translates into CSVGTGSSYEQYF.

This chain connects TRBV13 to TRBJ2-1, with 9 bases that match TRBD1. This CDR3 contains 16 residues. V dropped 4 bases and J dropped 5; count of bases not matched to a gene: 9. Germline V gene sequence: CDR1 PRHDT, CDR2 FYEKMQ (reference sequence). The CDR3 sequence is CASSSEDRGIHNEQFF. The CDR3 coding sequence is TGTGCCAGCAGCTCGGAGGACAGGGGAATTCACAATGAGCAGTTCTTC.

The chain recombines TRBV4-1 with TRBJ2-7; 7 bases are shared with TRBD1. With V trimmed by 3 bases and J by 5 bases, 4 bases remained unmatched. This CDR3 is built from 13 residues. The V gene's germline CDR1 is MGHRA and CDR2 YSYEKL. CDR3 nucleotide sequence: TGCGCCAGCAGCCACCCAGGGACAGACGAGCAGTACTTC. This codes for CASSHPGTDEQYF.

The rearrangement links TRBV5-1 to TRBJ2-6; TRBD1 matches at 7 bases. Trimming at V came to 3 bases and at J to 1 base, leaving 16 bases not matched to a gene. Germline V lookup: CDR1 SGHRS, CDR2 YFSETQ. The CDR3 has 20 amino acids. The CDR3 sequence is CASSSPQGMDGDSGANVLTF. DNA for the CDR3: TGCGCCAGCAGCTCCCCACAGGGGATGGACGGGGATTCTGGGGCCAACGTCCTGACTTTC.

This chain links TRBV19 with TRBJ2-1, with 7 bases matching TRBD2. Losses at the gene ends were 6 bases for V and 4 bases for J; bases not matched to a gene: 9. Germline V CDR1 and CDR2: LNHDA, SQIVND (reference sequence). The CDR3 is made up of 15 amino acids. As DNA, the CDR3 is TGTGCCAGTAGCACCCGGGACTATGGGTACAATGAGCAGTTCTTC. Translated, it gives CASSTRDYGYNEQFF.

This clone was detected once. This chain links TRBV6-4 with TRBJ2-3; 9 bases match TRBD2. The CDR3 runs 16 residues. The germline V gene has CDR1 MRHNA and CDR2 SNTAGT. V dropped 0 bases and J dropped 5; count of bases not matched to a gene: 6. The CDR3 spells CASSDSGGGAEDTQYF. DNA of the CDR3: TGTGCCAGCAGTGACTCGGGCGGGGGGGCCGAAGATACGCAGTATTTT.

The chain uses TRBV6-1 and TRBJ1-3; 7 bases align to TRBD1. Germline V gene data show CDR1 as MNHNS and CDR2 as SASEGT. With 7 bases clipped from V and 0 bases from J, the junction kept 6 bases outside the gene matches. CDR3 length equals 15 residues. CDR3 coding DNA: TGTGCCAGCACCGAAGGGGACAGCTCTGGAAACACCATATATTTT. It specifies CASTEGDSSGNTIYF.

The CDR3 DNA follows: TGTGCCAGCAGTGAAGAGGGGGTTTTTAGCACAGATACGCAGTATTTT. This codes for CASSEEGVFSTDTQYF. The J gene is TRBJ2-3, the V gene TRBV6-1, with D possibly TRBD1 on 6 matching bases. The CDR3 spans 16 residues. V lost 1 base to trimming and J lost 0 bases, with 11 bases between them. Germline CDR1 MNHNS, CDR2 SASEGT.

Notes on this clone: Other DNA sequences in this sample translate to the same CDR3. The chain carries TRBV6-6 and TRBJ2-7; 7 nucleotides line up with TRBD1. Looked up from germline, CDR1 is MNHNY and CDR2 is SVGAGI (reference sequence). The CDR3 runs to 13 residues. V trimming: 0 bases; J trimming: 7 bases; junction bases outside the gene matches: 3. CDR3 DNA: TGTGCCAGCAGTTACTCGATACAGGGGGAGCAGTACTTC. It is translated as CASSYSIQGEQYF.

This chain joins TRBV9 and TRBJ1-4; maybe TRBD1 (5 bases). The CDR3 totals 14 residues. V lost 3 bases and J 0 bases, leaving 6 bases between the germline ends. CDR1 and CDR2 (germline): SGDLS, YYNGEE. CDR3 nucleotides: TGTGCCAGCAGCGGGGGCCCAACTAATGAAAAACTGTTTTTT. Its translation: CASSGGPTNEKLFF.

The CDR3 nucleotides read TGCGCCAGCAGCCTGGGAGACAGGGTCGACGAGCAGTACTTC. The encoded protein is CASSLGDRVDEQYF. The chain employs TRBV4-1 and TRBJ2-7; TRBD1 agrees at 7 bases. CDR1 and CDR2 from the germline V gene are MGHRA and YSYEKL. V shed 4 bases and J 5 bases; nucleotides not matched to a gene: 8. The CDR3 runs to 14 residues.